The source of this TCR beta chain is a study of vaccination and CD4 T cells after COVID-19. Looking at the study overall: Recovered patients in the cohort numbered six men and four women, two of them Hispanic.

Specified treatment: approximately nine-day PBMC culture with coronavirus spike peptide pools or control peptides (ViraFEST assay). Gathered ahead of the COVID-19 pandemic (2011-2018) were the CD4+ T cells of the unexposed donor. Sequenced with the Oncomine TCR Beta short-read assay was DNA taken from cultured CD4+ T cells. TCRdb ran MiXCR on the PCR reads and lists one entry per CDR3 protein. This sample carries 7,100 or so distinct CDR3 sequences, about 41% of them seen once, and the ten largest clones take under 35%. Turning to this clonotype: Its cognate antigen is unknown.

Sequencing input: CD4+ T cells from blood, cultured in vitro. The receptor was derived from a human donor in good health.

CDR3 amino acids: CASSFGFTEAFF. CDR3 nucleotide sequence: TGTGCCAGCAGCTTCGGCTTCACTGAAGCTTTCTTT. This chain joins TRBV11-3 and TRBJ1-1; D not resolved. Germline loops: CDR1 SGHNT, CDR2 YENEEA. The CDR3 loop spans 12 amino acids. V was shortened by 3 bases and J by 4 bases, with 6 bases between the two germline ends.